This T cell receptor beta chain was obtained from a study of blood T cell repertoires in COVID-19. About the study: Sources were T cells, B-cell-depleted T cells, or PBMCs; the material itself was cDNA or gDNA.

Germline loops: CDR1 MGHDK, CDR2 SYGVNS. V lost 2 bases and J lost 10; bases outside the gene matches: 4. The CDR3 consists of 14 residues. In the study's own analysis: Estimates of nucleated cell counts were drawn from the amplification of reference gene primers. Data came from immunoSEQ multiplex PCR; TCRdb stores just in-frame clones and leaves some out. Clone size and V and J calls were adopted from that table, with D and trimming inferred from the DNA. The sample shows a few hundred thousand clones, about four fifths of them seen only once. V gene TRBV25-1 combines with J gene TRBJ1-6, with 8 bases that match TRBD1. The clonotype comes from a man older than 75 with acute or convalescent COVID-19. The sequenced sample was peripheral blood. The CDR3 DNA follows: TGTGCCAGCAGTGAAGACAGGGGTTGGTCACCCCTCCACTTT. This sequence encodes CASSEDRGWSPLHF.